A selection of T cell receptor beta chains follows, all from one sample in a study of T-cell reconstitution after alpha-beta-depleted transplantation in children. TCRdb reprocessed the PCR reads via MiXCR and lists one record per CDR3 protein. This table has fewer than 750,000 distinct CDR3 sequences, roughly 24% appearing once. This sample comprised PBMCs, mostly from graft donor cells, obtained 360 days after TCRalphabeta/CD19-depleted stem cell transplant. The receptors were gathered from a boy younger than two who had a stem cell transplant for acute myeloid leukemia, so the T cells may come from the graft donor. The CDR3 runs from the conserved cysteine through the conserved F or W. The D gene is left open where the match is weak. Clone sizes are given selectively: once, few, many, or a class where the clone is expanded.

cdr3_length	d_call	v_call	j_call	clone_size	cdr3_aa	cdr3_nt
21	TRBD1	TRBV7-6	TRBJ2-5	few	CASSLAEGNLTGTGGEETQYF	TGTGCCAGCAGCTTAGCGGAGGGTAACCTAACCGGGACAGGGGGCGAGGAGACCCAGTACTTC
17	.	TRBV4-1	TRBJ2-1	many	CASSQEMGRFLYNEQFF	TGCGCCAGCAGCCAAGAAATGGGCAGGTTCCTTTACAATGAGCAGTTCTTC
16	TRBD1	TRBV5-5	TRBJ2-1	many	CASSLEEGASYNEQFF	TGTGCCAGCAGCTTGGAAGAGGGGGCCAGCTACAATGAGCAGTTCTTC
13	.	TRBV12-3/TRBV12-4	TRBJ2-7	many	CASSFDSSYEQYF	TGTGCCAGCAGTTTCGACAGCTCCTACGAGCAGTACTTC
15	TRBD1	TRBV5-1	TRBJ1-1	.	CASSLGQGESTEAFF	TGCGCCAGCAGCTTAGGACAGGGGGAGAGCACTGAAGCTTTCTTT
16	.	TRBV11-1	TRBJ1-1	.	CASSFGGGRMNTEAFF	TGTGCCAGCAGCTTTGGAGGGGGTAGGATGAACACTGAAGCTTTCTTT
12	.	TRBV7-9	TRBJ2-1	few	CASSPVGNEQFF	TGTGCCAGCAGCCCCGTCGGGAATGAGCAGTTCTTC
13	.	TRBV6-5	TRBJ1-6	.	CASSSTDNSPLHF	TGTGCCAGCAGTTCGACAGACAATTCACCCCTCCACTTT
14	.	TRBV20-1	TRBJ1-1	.	CSAPQAPGDTEAFF	TGCAGTGCCCCCCAAGCCCCAGGGGACACTGAAGCTTTCTTT
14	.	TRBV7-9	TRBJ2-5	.	CASSRVSFQETQYF	TGTGCCAGCAGCAGGGTTTCTTTCCAAGAGACCCAGTACTTC
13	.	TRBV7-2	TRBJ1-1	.	CASSSQVWTEAFF	TGTGCCAGCAGCTCACAGGTTTGGACTGAAGCTTTCTTT
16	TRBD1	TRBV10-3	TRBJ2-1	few	CAISPKRGGALNEQFF	TGTGCCATCAGCCCGAAGAGAGGGGGCGCCTTGAATGAGCAGTTCTTC
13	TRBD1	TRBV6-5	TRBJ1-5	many	CASSGTENQPQHF	TGTGCCAGCAGCGGGACAGAGAATCAGCCCCAGCATTTT
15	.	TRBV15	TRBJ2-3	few	CATSRRDSYTDTQYF	TGTGCCACCAGCAGGCGGGACAGTTACACAGATACGCAGTATTTT
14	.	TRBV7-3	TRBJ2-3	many	CASTAVEPTDTQYF	TGTGCCAGCACCGCAGTGGAGCCCACAGATACGCAGTATTTT
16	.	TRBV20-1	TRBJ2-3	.	CSARDRPSRGTDTQYF	TGCAGTGCTAGAGATAGGCCTAGTCGGGGCACAGATACGCAGTATTTT
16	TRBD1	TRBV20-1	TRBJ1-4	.	CSARDLGQGAGEKLFF	TGCAGTGCTAGAGATCTGGGACAGGGGGCGGGGGAAAAACTGTTTTTT
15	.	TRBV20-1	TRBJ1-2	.	CSAHTMGAPNYGYTF	TGCAGTGCCCATACCATGGGGGCACCGAACTATGGCTACACCTTC
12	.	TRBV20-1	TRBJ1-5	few	CSASGSNQPQHF	TGCAGTGCTAGCGGTAGCAATCAGCCCCAGCATTTT
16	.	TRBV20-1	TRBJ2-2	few	CSGLVMGASDTGELFF	TGCAGTGGTCTCGTGATGGGGGCTAGCGACACCGGGGAGCTGTTTTTT
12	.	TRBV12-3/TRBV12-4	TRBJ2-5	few	CASSLTVETQYF	TGTGCCAGCAGTTTGACAGTAGAGACCCAGTACTTC
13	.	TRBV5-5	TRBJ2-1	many	CASRYDSYNEQFF	TGTGCCAGCAGGTACGACAGTTACAATGAGCAGTTCTTC
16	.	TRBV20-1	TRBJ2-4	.	CSAYDRLFLAKNIQYF	TGCAGTGCTTATGACAGACTCTTTCTAGCCAAAAACATTCAGTACTTC
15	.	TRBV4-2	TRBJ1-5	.	CASSQATQINQPQHF	TGTGCCAGCAGCCAAGCTACACAGATTAATCAGCCCCAGCATTTT
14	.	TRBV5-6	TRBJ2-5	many	CASSLGDVWETQYF	TGTGCCAGCAGCCTGGGGGACGTGTGGGAGACCCAGTACTTC
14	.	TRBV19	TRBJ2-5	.	CASSMSQEGRTQYF	TGTGCCAGTAGTATGTCGCAGGAAGGGAGGACCCAGTACTTC
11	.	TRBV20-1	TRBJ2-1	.	CSGRQSDEQFF	TGCAGTGGAAGACAGAGCGATGAGCAGTTCTTC
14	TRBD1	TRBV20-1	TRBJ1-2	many	CSATFQTGGDGYTF	TGCAGTGCTACCTTTCAGACAGGGGGAGACGGCTACACCTTC